The rows below give T cell receptor beta chains drawn from one sample of a study of cytomegalovirus exposure and HLA in healthy donors. Repertoires were generated with immunoSEQ multiplex PCR, while TCRdb's copy carries only in-frame clones and drops some. The sample lists around 140,000 clones; roughly 80% were seen once. Sequencing used PBMCs. The receptor set was obtained from a woman aged 55-69 years in good health and CMV-seronegative. Both conserved end residues are part of each CDR3. Each record gives: J gene, V gene, clone size, D gene, CDR3 protein, CDR3 DNA. The D gene is left open where the match is weak. For some rows the clone size is stated as once, few or many, or as a class when expanded; others skip it.

TRBJ1-5 TRBV6-1 . TRBD1 CASNDRGRNQPQHF TGTGCCAGCAATGACAGGGGAAGAAATCAGCCCCAGCATTTT
TRBJ2-5 TRBV5-1 . TRBD1 CASSLPTGQETQYF TGCGCCAGCAGCCTTCCGACAGGGCAAGAGACCCAGTACTTC
TRBJ1-1 TRBV7-9 . . CASSLTDGGAFF TGTGCCAGCAGCTTAACAGACGGGGGAGCTTTCTTT
TRBJ2-1 TRBV19 . . CASSGTSSFFSSYNEQFF TGTGCCAGTAGTGGTACTAGCAGCTTCTTTAGCTCCTACAATGAGCAGTTCTTC
TRBJ2-7 TRBV19 . . CASNGPPREQYF TGTGCCAGTAATGGCCCCCCACGCGAGCAGTACTTC
TRBJ2-3 TRBV30 . TRBD2 CAWSPRTPGRADTQYF TGTGCCTGGAGCCCCCGGACCCCGGGGAGGGCAGATACGCAGTATTTT
TRBJ2-5 TRBV15 . TRBD2 CATSTGLAGETQYF TGTGCCACCAGCACGGGACTAGCGGGAGAGACCCAGTACTTC
TRBJ2-3 TRBV25-1 few . CASSGSADTQYF TGTGCCAGCAGTGGGAGTGCAGATACGCAGTATTTT
TRBJ2-1 TRBV11-2 . TRBD2 CASSSGLAFF TGTGCCAGCAGCTCTGGACTAGCTTTCTTC
TRBJ2-5 TRBV10-3 . TRBD1 CAISSGGGSQETQYF TGTGCCATCAGCTCAGGGGGCGGTAGCCAAGAGACCCAGTACTTC
TRBJ1-4 TRBV6-5 . . CASSYTGATNEKLFF TGTGCCAGCAGTTACACAGGAGCAACTAATGAAAAACTGTTTTTT
TRBJ2-3 TRBV7-9 . TRBD2 CASSPGTSGDADTQYF TGTGCCAGCAGCCCCGGGACTAGCGGGGACGCAGATACGCAGTATTTT
TRBJ2-7 TRBV19 . TRBD2 CASSIDPAGDLYEQYF TGTGCCAGTAGTATAGATCCGGCGGGAGATTTGTACGAGCAGTACTTC
TRBJ1-1 TRBV5-6 few . CASSLAPDKNTEAFF TGTGCCAGCAGCTTGGCCCCGGACAAGAACACTGAAGCTTTCTTT
TRBJ1-1 TRBV6-5 . . CASSDRPQLEAFF TGTGCCAGCAGTGACAGGCCCCAGCTTGAAGCTTTCTTT
TRBJ2-5 TRBV7-9 once TRBD2 CASMAGLAGVGETQYF TGTGCCAGCATGGCGGGGCTAGCGGGAGTCGGGGAGACCCAGTACTTC
TRBJ2-7 TRBV20-1 once . CSAPRSYEQYF TGCAGTGCGCCCCGGAGCTACGAGCAGTACTTC
TRBJ2-7 TRBV10-2 . TRBD1 CVSNLGTGGPTYEQYF TGCGTCAGCAACCTAGGGACAGGGGGACCAACCTACGAGCAGTACTTC
TRBJ2-5 TRBV5-1 . TRBD1 CASRKGAQETQYF TGCGCCAGCAGGAAGGGGGCACAAGAGACCCAGTACTTC
TRBJ2-5 TRBV5-4 . TRBD2 CASSLGGTSGGAQETQYF TGTGCCAGCAGCTTAGGGGGGACTAGCGGGGGGGCCCAAGAGACCCAGTACTTC
TRBJ2-1 TRBV7-3 . . CASSQEPSGSDEQFF TGTGCCAGCAGCCAGGAGCCGTCCGGGAGCGATGAGCAGTTCTTC
TRBJ2-4 TRBV11-2 . TRBD2 CASSAVAGTNIQYF TGTGCCAGCAGCGCTGTAGCGGGGACAAACATTCAGTACTTC
TRBJ2-3 TRBV6-5 once TRBD1 CASRSTGGTADTQYF TGTGCCAGCAGATCTACAGGGGGAACTGCAGATACGCAGTATTTT
TRBJ1-1 TRBV10-1 . . CATSRDTTTEAFF TGCGCCACCTCCAGGGACACCACCACTGAAGCTTTCTTT
TRBJ1-3 TRBV7-8 . TRBD1 CASSLINRDRGSGNTIYF TGTGCCAGCAGCTTGATTAACCGGGACAGGGGCTCTGGAAACACCATATATTTT
TRBJ1-5 TRBV9 . . CASSAAGEQPQHF TGTGCCAGCAGCGCGGCAGGGGAACAGCCCCAGCATTTT
TRBJ2-1 TRBV5-4 . TRBD1 CASSFPGGHNEQFF TGTGCCAGCAGCTTTCCAGGGGGACACAATGAGCAGTTCTTC
TRBJ2-3 TRBV5-6 . TRBD2 CASSLAGLAGVRNTQYF TGTGCCAGCAGCTTGGCGGGACTAGCGGGGGTGCGGAATACGCAGTATTTT
TRBJ1-5 TRBV21-1 . . CASSDDRRGRQPQHF TGTGCCAGCAGCGACGACCGGCGGGGTCGCCAGCCCCAGCATTTT
TRBJ2-7 TRBV5-1 . . CASSPSTGFTITCEQYF TGCGCCAGCAGCCCAAGCACAGGTTTCACTATAACCTGCGAGCAGTACTTC
TRBJ1-1 TRBV9 . . CASSVTGRLNTEAFF TGTGCCAGCAGCGTAACGGGGAGGCTGAACACTGAAGCTTTCTTT
TRBJ1-5 TRBV27 . . CASSIDTSNQPQHF TGTGCCAGCAGTATCGACACTAGCAATCAGCCCCAGCATTTT
TRBJ1-1 TRBV18 . . CASSPPRRAEAFF TGTGCCAGCTCACCACCGAGGCGGGCTGAAGCTTTCTTT
TRBJ2-2 TRBV9 . . CASSVVSRGRTGELFF TGTGCCAGCAGCGTAGTTAGTCGGGGTCGGACCGGGGAGCTGTTTTTT
TRBJ2-3 TRBV7-2 once TRBD2 CASSLAGTSEGQYF TGTGCCAGCAGCTTAGCAGGGACTAGCGAAGGGCAGTATTTT
TRBJ1-1 TRBV27 . TRBD1 CASSLRGDRGTEAFF TGTGCCAGCAGTCTTCGTGGGGACAGGGGCACTGAAGCTTTCTTT
TRBJ1-2 TRBV19 . . CASSYNRYGYTF TGTGCCAGTAGCTATAATCGCTATGGCTACACCTTC
TRBJ2-2 TRBV15 . TRBD1 CATSRGDSNWAGELFF TGTGCCACCAGCAGAGGGGACAGTAATTGGGCCGGGGAGCTGTTTTTT
TRBJ2-6 TRBV7-6 . . CASSSGGANVLTF TGTGCCAGCAGCTCGGGTGGGGCCAACGTCCTGACTTTC
TRBJ1-3 TRBV4-1 . . CASSLGPMTRVKGNTIYF TGCGCCAGCAGCCTAGGTCCCATGACCAGGGTGAAGGGAAACACCATATATTTT
TRBJ2-3 TRBV2 . TRBD1 CASGGGQGITDTQYF TGTGCCAGCGGTGGGGGACAGGGGATCACAGATACGCAGTATTTT
TRBJ1-6 TRBV28 few TRBD1 CASSGTGAPNSPLHF TGTGCCAGTTCCGGGACAGGGGCTCCAAATTCACCCCTCCACTTT
TRBJ1-1 TRBV6-5 . . CASSYEAFSGTEAFF TGTGCCAGCAGTTACGAGGCTTTTTCGGGCACTGAAGCTTTCTTT
TRBJ2-3 TRBV10-1 . TRBD2 CASSESASGTRDTQYF TGCGCCAGCAGTGAGTCGGCTAGCGGGACGAGAGATACGCAGTATTTT
TRBJ1-1 TRBV2 . TRBD1 CATDRWTGSGLNTEAFF TGTGCCACCGATCGCTGGACAGGGAGTGGCCTGAACACTGAAGCTTTCTTT
TRBJ2-7 TRBV7-9 . TRBD2 CASSLPEWDYSYEQYF TGTGCCAGCAGCTTGCCCGAGTGGGACTATTCCTACGAGCAGTACTTC
TRBJ1-5 TRBV19 few TRBD1 CASSDRADIINYSNQPQHF TGTGCCAGTAGTGACAGGGCCGACATTATTAATTATAGCAATCAGCCCCAGCATTTT
TRBJ2-3 TRBV9 few . CASSARQGTDTQYF TGTGCCAGCAGCGCCCGACAGGGCACAGATACGCAGTATTTT
TRBJ1-5 TRBV5-1 few . CASSPTGDNQPQHF TGCGCCAGCAGCCCGACAGGAGACAATCAGCCCCAGCATTTT